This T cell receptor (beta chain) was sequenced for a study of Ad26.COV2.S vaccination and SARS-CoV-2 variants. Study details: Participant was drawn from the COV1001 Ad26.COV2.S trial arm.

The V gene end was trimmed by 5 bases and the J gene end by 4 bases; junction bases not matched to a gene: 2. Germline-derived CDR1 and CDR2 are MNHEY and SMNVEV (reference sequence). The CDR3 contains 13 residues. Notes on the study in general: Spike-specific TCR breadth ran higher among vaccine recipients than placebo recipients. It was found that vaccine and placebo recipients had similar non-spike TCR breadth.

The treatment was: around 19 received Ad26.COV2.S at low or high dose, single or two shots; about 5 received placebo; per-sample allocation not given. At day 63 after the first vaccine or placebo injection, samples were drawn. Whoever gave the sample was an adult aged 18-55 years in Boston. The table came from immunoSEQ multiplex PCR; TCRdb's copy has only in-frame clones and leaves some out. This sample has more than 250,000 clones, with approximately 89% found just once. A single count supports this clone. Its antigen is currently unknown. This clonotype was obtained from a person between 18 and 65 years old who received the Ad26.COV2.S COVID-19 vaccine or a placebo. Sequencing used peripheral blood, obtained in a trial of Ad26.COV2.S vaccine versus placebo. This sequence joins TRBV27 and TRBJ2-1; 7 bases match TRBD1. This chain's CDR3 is CASSPGQYNEQFF. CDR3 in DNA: TGTGCCAGCAGTCCGGGACAGTACAATGAGCAGTTCTTC.